These 24 T cell receptor beta chains originate from one sample sequenced in a study of OX40 agonist ivuxolimab in advanced cancers. The table came from immunoSEQ multiplex PCR; TCRdb's copy has only in-frame clones and leaves some out. Counted here are around 72,000 clones, nearly 90% occurring once; the ten biggest clones make up about an eighth. The source was CD4+ or CD8+ T cells sorted from blood, collected in a trial of the OX40 agonist ivuxolimab. These receptors were obtained from an adult with an advanced solid tumor such as melanoma, head and neck, liver or kidney cancer.

Only a few counts were recorded for this clone. Within the sample, other DNA sequences also encode this same CDR3. This chain uses TRBV9 with TRBJ2-5; the D gene is possibly TRBD2 (5 bases). Germline CDR1 is SGDLS and CDR2 is YYNGEE. The CDR3 is made up of 15 amino acids. V dropped 0 bases and J dropped 0 bases, with 9 bases sitting between them. Here the CDR3 DNA reads TGTGCCAGCAGCGTAGGGACTGCGTACCAAGAGACCCAGTACTTC. Its translation is CASSVGTAYQETQYF.

J is TRBJ2-7 and V is TRBV5-1; D possibly corresponds to TRBD1 (6 bases). This CDR3 is built from 13 residues. CDR1 and CDR2 from the germline V gene are SGHRS and YFSETQ. V was cut by 5 bases and J by 0 bases, with 9 bases left in between. CDR3: CASSWGLSYEQYF. CDR3 bases: TGCGCCAGCAGTTGGGGGCTCTCCTACGAGCAGTACTTC.

The chain couples TRBV29-1 to TRBJ1-1; D is possibly TRBD1 (5 bases). This CDR3 is 12 amino acids long. Trimming removed 6 bases from V and 3 bases from J, with 11 bases in between. CDR1 is SQVTM, CDR2 ANQGSEA, per germline. CDR3 nucleotides: TGCAGCGTGCGGGGGGGGGACACTGAAGCTTTCTTT. This codes for CSVRGGDTEAFF.

J is TRBJ2-7 and V is TRBV10-3; D may be TRBD1 or TRBD2 (5 bases each). The CDR3 loop spans 15 amino acids. Trimming removed 7 bases from V and 2 bases from J, with 18 bases in between. The germline CDR1 and CDR2 sequences are ENHRY and SYGVKD. Here the CDR3 reads CAINGGKGNAYEQYF. The CDR3 nucleotides read TGTGCCATCAACGGAGGAAAGGGGAATGCCTACGAGCAGTACTTC.

The chain has TRBV5-1 and TRBJ1-5; possibly TRBD1 for D (6 bases). From germline, CDR1 is SGHRS and CDR2 YFSETQ. This CDR3 has 15 amino acids. The V end lost 0 bases, the J end lost 6 bases, and 13 bases lay between the germline ends. The CDR3 sequence: CASSLGPQGGQPQHF. As DNA, the CDR3 is TGCGCCAGCAGCTTGGGACCACAGGGAGGTCAGCCCCAGCATTTT.

The rearrangement uses TRBV6-1 and TRBJ2-5; TRBD2 matches at 7 bases. This CDR3 is 11 amino acids long. V trimming: 6 bases; J trimming: 5 bases; junction bases outside the gene matches: 0. CDR1 and CDR2 (germline): MNHNS, SASEGT. The CDR3 DNA reads TGTGCCAGCAGGGGGGGGGAGACCCAGTACTTC. It is translated as CASRGGETQYF.

The chain is built from TRBV15 and TRBJ2-3; TRBD2 aligns across 10 bases. This CDR3 region has 15 residues. The trim removed 1 base at V and 3 bases at J, leaving 1 base unmatched. Germline CDR1 is LNHNV and CDR2 is YYDKDF (reference sequence). Here the CDR3 DNA reads TGTGCCACCAGCAGAGGAGCGGGAGGGACAGATACGCAGTATTTT. It encodes CATSRGAGGTDTQYF.

The chain couples TRBV28 to TRBJ1-5; D gene unclear. Trimming took 6 bases from V and 2 from J, leaving 17 bases between them. The CDR3 contains 16 residues. CDR1 MDHEN and CDR2 SYDVKM come from the germline V gene. CDR3 region: CASRDPLIGGNQPQHF. CDR3 coding DNA: TGTGCCAGCAGGGACCCTTTAATCGGAGGCAATCAGCCCCAGCATTTT.

This clone has only one observation. The genes are TRBV5-1 and TRBJ1-1; possibly TRBD1 for D (5 bases). The V gene lost 4 bases and the J gene lost 1 base, with 8 bases spanning the gap. The germline CDR1 and CDR2 sequences are SGHRS and YFSETQ. The CDR3 is 13 amino acids. The CDR3 bases are TGCGCCAGCAGCGCAGGGTGGAACACTGAAGCTTTCTTT. This sequence encodes CASSAGWNTEAFF.

The chain links TRBV27 to TRBJ2-5, with D perhaps being TRBD1 or TRBD2 (5 bases each). The germline gives CDR1 MNHEY, CDR2 SMNVEV (reference sequence). The CDR3 has 15 residues. Trimming took 2 bases from V and 8 from J, leaving 18 bases between them. The chain's CDR3 is CASSLGPGARVTQYF. The CDR3 nucleotides are TGTGCCAGCAGTTTAGGCCCCGGGGCAAGGGTAACCCAGTACTTC.

The V and J genes are TRBV18 and TRBJ2-1; perhaps TRBD2 as D (6 bases). Germline assignment: CDR1 KGHSH and CDR2 LQKENI. The CDR3 has 13 amino acids. With 6 bases removed from V and 8 bases from J, the gap between germline ends came to 14 bases. CDR3 nucleotides: TGTGCCAGCTCTGCGGGCGGGGAGGATGAGCAGTTCTTC. It specifies CASSAGGEDEQFF.

This rearrangement joins TRBV5-1 to TRBJ2-3; D is ambiguous. V lost 0 bases to trimming and J lost 2 bases, with 7 bases between them. The CDR3 has 14 residues. Germline-derived CDR1 and CDR2 are SGHRS and YFSETQ. The CDR3: CASSLGQVTDTQYF. CDR3 DNA sequence: TGCGCCAGCAGCTTGGGGCAGGTCACAGATACGCAGTATTTT.

This rearrangement joins TRBV6-5 to TRBJ2-6; no clear D. Germline CDR1 is MNHEY and CDR2 is SVGAGI. The V and J ends lost 7 bases and 2 bases respectively, with 6 bases between them. This CDR3 region has 13 residues. Here the CDR3 DNA reads TGTGCCAGCAAGCTCCCTGGGGCCAACGTCCTGACTTTC. It codes for CASKLPGANVLTF.

The V call is TRBV4-1, the J call TRBJ2-5; D perhaps matches TRBD2 (5 bases). Germline V gene data show CDR1 as MGHRA and CDR2 as YSYEKL. The CDR3 loop spans 13 amino acids. V lost 3 bases and J 7 bases, leaving 12 bases between the germline ends. CDR3 DNA: TGCGCCAGCAGCCACCACGGGGTTCGGACCCAGTACTTC. It is translated as CASSHHGVRTQYF.

This chain connects TRBV20-1 to TRBJ2-2; D gene ambiguous. Germline CDR1 DFQATT, CDR2 SNEGSKA (reference sequence). CDR3 length equals 11 residues. Trimming pared 3 bases from V and 5 bases from J, leaving 4 bases between. CDR3 nucleotide sequence: TGCAGTGCTAGGCAAACCGGGGAGCTGTTTTTT. Residues: CSARQTGELFF.

This chain links TRBV28 with TRBJ1-6, with D tentatively TRBD1 (6 bases). Looked up from germline, CDR1 is MDHEN and CDR2 is SYDVKM. The CDR3 loop spans 16 amino acids. Trimming stripped 9 bases from V and 10 bases from J, with 25 bases between. The CDR3, as DNA: TGTGCCAGTGTCGGATACCTCGAGGGGGGCGGCTCACCCCTCCACTTT. As protein: CASVGYLEGGGSPLHF.

The genes are TRBV6-4 and TRBJ2-2, with a possible D match to TRBD2 (5 bases). The CDR3 runs 15 residues. Trimming took off 5 bases at V and 0 bases at J, with 10 bases between the two ends. CDR1 is MRHNA, CDR2 SNTAGT, per germline. CDR3 loop: CASSRLAANTGELFF. The CDR3 DNA follows: TGTGCCAGCAGTCGGCTAGCCGCGAACACCGGGGAGCTGTTTTTT.

Note on this clone: This CDR3 is also generated by other DNA sequences in the sample. This CDR3 reads CASSLAASTDTQYF. The CDR3 coding sequence is TGCGCCAGCAGCTTGGCTGCTAGCACAGATACGCAGTATTTT. The chain joins TRBV5-1 to TRBJ2-3; the D is unclear. Germline-derived CDR1 and CDR2 are SGHRS and YFSETQ. The germline V and J ends were trimmed by 0 bases and 0 bases, with 5 bases remaining between them. CDR3 length equals 14 residues.

The chain is built from TRBV18 and TRBJ2-7; TRBD1 agrees at 9 bases. Trimming at V came to 5 bases and at J to 1 base, leaving 3 bases not matched to a gene. Germline CDR1 is KGHSH and CDR2 is LQKENI. CDR3 length: 14 amino acids. CDR3 DNA sequence: TGTGCCAGCTCAACAGGGGGCGCTTCCTACGAGCAGTACTTC. It yields the protein CASSTGGASYEQYF.

The chain recombines TRBV28 with TRBJ2-7, with 10 bases aligning to TRBD1. CDR1 is MDHEN and CDR2 is SYDVKM in the germline V gene. V was pared by 5 bases and J by 3 bases, with 4 bases of the junction left unmatched. This CDR3 is built from 14 residues. This chain's CDR3 is CASSPGQGVYEQYF. The CDR3 DNA is TGTGCCAGCAGTCCCGGACAGGGGGTCTACGAGCAGTACTTC.

The CDR3 DNA reads as TGTGCCAGCAGTGTAGCCGCTAGTGAGCCTCGGGGGGAGCAGTACTTC. It encodes CASSVAASEPRGEQYF. This chain joins TRBV25-1 and TRBJ2-7, with a possible D match to TRBD2 (6 bases). Trimming cost V 4 bases and J 7 bases, with 23 bases left between them. This CDR3 comprises 16 residues. CDR1 and CDR2 from the germline V gene are MGHDK and SYGVNS.

The chain recombines TRBV27 with TRBJ1-1; weak D call: TRBD1 (5 bases). V was cut by 5 bases and J by 1 base, with 14 bases left in between. CDR3 length: 15 amino acids. The V gene's germline CDR1 is MNHEY and CDR2 SMNVEV (reference sequence). The CDR3 nucleotides are TGTGCCAGCAGTCCTCGGGGACGGGGGAACACTGAAGCTTTCTTT. It translates to CASSPRGRGNTEAFF.

The gene calls are TRBV5-4 and TRBJ2-7; weak D call: TRBD2 (5 bases). Germline loops: CDR1 SGHNT, CDR2 YYREEE (reference sequence). V was shortened by 7 bases and J by 5 bases, with 10 bases between the two germline ends. CDR3 size: 11 residues. The CDR3 nucleotides read TGTGCCAGCCACCTGGGAGACGAGCAGTACTTC. It codes for CASHLGDEQYF.

This sequence joins TRBV9 and TRBJ1-3, with unresolved D. This CDR3 region has 14 residues. Trimming cost V 2 bases and J 2 bases, with 8 bases left between them. Germline V gene data show CDR1 as SGDLS and CDR2 as YYNGEE. DNA for the CDR3: TGTGCCAGCAGCGTGAGAGCTACTGGAAACACCATATATTTT. Protein sequence: CASSVRATGNTIYF.